This T cell receptor (beta chain) came from a study of blood T cell repertoires in COVID-19. The assay was immunoSEQ multiplex PCR, and TCRdb's table has in-frame clones only and misses some. The sample records a few hundred thousand clones, roughly 92% being singletons. Enrolled through a virtual design, the participants were between roughly 18 and 95 years of age and came from about two dozen US areas. Membership in each cohort depended on participant-reported clinical history. Participants in the exposed group had met a COVID-19 case in the 2 weeks before joining the study. CDR1 is SGHDT, CDR2 YYEEEE, per germline. Trimming pared 4 bases from V and 4 bases from J, leaving 15 bases between. The CDR3 covers 15 residues.

This clonotype originated in a woman in her thirties or forties who had been exposed to COVID-19. J is TRBJ1-3 and V is TRBV5-6; D remains ambiguous. The sample was PBMCs or T cells enriched from blood (not recorded which). CDR3 loop: CASSRTRGVGNTIYF. The CDR3 region has the DNA TGTGCCAGCAGCCGCACCCGGGGTGTAGGAAACACCATATATTTT.